This TCR beta chain was sequenced for a study of long-term antiretroviral therapy in people with HIV. It was version v3.0 of the immunoSEQ assay that was run at survey level. Using immunoSEQ multiplex PCR, the repertoire was profiled, and TCRdb retains in-frame clones only, with some absent. Of 20,000 to 25,000 clones listed, approximately 80% are singletons. Trimming stripped 6 bases from V and 6 bases from J, with 15 bases between. CDR1 and CDR2 from the germline V gene are MRHNA and SNTAGT. CDR3 size: 14 residues. The input for sequencing was unsorted PBMCs, taken 0.3 years after starting antiretroviral therapy. The sequence derives from a man aged 50-60 years with HIV. V usage is TRBV6-4 and J usage is TRBJ2-4; maybe TRBD2 (7 bases). Here the CDR3 DNA reads TGTGCCAGCAGCGAATCAGGGGAGGGAAACATTCAGTACTTC. Translating it yields CASSESGEGNIQYF.